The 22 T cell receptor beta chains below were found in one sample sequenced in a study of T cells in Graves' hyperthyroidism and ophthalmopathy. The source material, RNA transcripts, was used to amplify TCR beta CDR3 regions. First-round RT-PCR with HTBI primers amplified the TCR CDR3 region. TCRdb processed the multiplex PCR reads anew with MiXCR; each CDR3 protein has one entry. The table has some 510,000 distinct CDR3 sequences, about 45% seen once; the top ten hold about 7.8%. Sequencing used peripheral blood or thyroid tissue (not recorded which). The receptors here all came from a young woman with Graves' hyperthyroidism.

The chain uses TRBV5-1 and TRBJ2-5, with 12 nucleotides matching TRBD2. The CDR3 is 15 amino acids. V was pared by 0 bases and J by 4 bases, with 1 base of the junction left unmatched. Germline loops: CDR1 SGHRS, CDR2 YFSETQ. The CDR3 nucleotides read TGCGCCAGCAGCTTGGGGACTAGCGGGATAGAGACCCAGTACTTC. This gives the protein CASSLGTSGIETQYF.

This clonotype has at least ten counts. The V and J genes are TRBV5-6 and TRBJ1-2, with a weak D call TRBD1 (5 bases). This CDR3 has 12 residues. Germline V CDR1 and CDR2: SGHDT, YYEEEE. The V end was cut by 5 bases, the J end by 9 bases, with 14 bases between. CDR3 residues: CASRGDYERYTF. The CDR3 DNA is TGTGCCAGCAGGGGGGATTACGAGCGCTACACCTTC.

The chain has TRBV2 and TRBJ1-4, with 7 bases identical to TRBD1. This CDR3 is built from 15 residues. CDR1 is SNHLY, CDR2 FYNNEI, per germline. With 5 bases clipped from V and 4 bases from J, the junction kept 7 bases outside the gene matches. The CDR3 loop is CASSRRQGGNEKLFF. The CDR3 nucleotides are TGTGCCAGCAGTAGGAGACAGGGAGGTAATGAAAAACTGTTTTTT.

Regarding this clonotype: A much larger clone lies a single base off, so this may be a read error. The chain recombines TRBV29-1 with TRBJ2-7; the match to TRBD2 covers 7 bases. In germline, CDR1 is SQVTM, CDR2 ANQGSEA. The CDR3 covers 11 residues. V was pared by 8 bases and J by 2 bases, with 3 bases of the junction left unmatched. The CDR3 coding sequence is TGCAGCACTAGCGAGGCCTACGAGCAGTACTTC. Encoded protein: CSTSEAYEQYF.

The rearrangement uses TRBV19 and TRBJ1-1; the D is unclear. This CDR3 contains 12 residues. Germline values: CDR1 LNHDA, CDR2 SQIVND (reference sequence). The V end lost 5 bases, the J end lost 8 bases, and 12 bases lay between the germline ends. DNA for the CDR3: TGTGCCAGTAGTGACGGCTCGTTCGAAGCTTTCTTT. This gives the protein CASSDGSFEAFF.

The CDR3, as DNA: TGCAGACGTCGGGGCTACGAGCAGTACTTC. Its protein is CRRRGYEQYF. The chain combines TRBV29-1 with TRBJ2-7, with a weak D call TRBD2 (5 bases). This CDR3 spans 10 amino acids. CDR1 and CDR2 from the germline V gene are SQVTM and ANQGSEA.

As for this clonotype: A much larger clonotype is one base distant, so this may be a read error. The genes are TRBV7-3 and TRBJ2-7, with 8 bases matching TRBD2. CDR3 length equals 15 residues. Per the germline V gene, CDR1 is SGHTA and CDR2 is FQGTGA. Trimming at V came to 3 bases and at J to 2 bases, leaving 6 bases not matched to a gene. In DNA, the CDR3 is TGTGCCAGCAGCTTGACTAGCGAGGGGACCTACGAGCAGTACTTC. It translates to CASSLTSEGTYEQYF. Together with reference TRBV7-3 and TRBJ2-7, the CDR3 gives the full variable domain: GAGVSQTPSNKVTEKGKYVELRCDPISGHTALYWYRQSLGQGPEFLIYFQGTGAADDSGLPNDRFFAVRPEGSVSTLKIQRTERGDSAVYLCASSLTSEGTYEQYFGPGTRLTVT.

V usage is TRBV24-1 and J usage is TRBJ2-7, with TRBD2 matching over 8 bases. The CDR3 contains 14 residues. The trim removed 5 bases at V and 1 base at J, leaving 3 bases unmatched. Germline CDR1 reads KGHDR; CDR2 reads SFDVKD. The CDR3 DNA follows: TGTGCCACCAGTGCTCAGCGGGGGTCCTACGAGCAGTACTTC. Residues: CATSAQRGSYEQYF.

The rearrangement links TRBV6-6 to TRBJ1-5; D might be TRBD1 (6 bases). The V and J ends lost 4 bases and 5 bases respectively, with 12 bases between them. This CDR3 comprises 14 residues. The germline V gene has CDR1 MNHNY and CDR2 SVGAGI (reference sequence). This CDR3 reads CASSLLGGHQPQHF. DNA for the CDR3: TGTGCCAGCAGTTTATTGGGGGGCCATCAGCCCCAGCATTTT.

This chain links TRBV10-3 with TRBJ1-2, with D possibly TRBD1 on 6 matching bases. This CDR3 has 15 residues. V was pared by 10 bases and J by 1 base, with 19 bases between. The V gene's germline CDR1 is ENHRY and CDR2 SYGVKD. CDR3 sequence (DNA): TGTGCCAGCAGGGAGGCACAGGGAAATAACTATGGCTACACCTTC. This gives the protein CASREAQGNNYGYTF.

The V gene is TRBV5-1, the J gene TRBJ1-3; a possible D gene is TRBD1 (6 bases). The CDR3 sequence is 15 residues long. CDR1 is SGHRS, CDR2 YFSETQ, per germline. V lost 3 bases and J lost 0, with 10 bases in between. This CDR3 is CASSWGPDSGNTIYF. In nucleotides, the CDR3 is TGCGCCAGCAGCTGGGGGCCGGACTCTGGAAACACCATATATTTT.

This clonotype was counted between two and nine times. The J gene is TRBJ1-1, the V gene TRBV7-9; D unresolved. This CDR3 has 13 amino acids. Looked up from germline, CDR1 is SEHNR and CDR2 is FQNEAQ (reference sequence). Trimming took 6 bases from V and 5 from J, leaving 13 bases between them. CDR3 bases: TGTGCCAGCAGTCTCAGGAGATGGACTGAAGCTTTCTTT. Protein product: CASSLRRWTEAFF.

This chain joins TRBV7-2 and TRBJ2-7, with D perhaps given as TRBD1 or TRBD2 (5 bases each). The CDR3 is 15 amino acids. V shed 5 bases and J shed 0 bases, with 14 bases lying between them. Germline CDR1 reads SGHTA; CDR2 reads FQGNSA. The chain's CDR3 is CASSLPGTHSYEQYF. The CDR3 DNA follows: TGTGCCAGCAGCCTACCCGGGACGCACTCCTACGAGCAGTACTTC.

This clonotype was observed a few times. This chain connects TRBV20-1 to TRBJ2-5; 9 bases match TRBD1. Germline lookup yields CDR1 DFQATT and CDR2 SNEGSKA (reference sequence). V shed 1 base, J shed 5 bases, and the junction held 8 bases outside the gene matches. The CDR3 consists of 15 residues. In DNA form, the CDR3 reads TGCAGTGCTAGAGCACAGGGGGCTTGGGGGGAGACCCAGTACTTC. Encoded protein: CSARAQGAWGETQYF.

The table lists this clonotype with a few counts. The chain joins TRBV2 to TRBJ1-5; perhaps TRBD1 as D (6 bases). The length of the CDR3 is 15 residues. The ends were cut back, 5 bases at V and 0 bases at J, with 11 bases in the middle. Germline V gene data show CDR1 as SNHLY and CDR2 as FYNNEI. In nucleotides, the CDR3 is TGTGCCAGCAGTTACTTGACAGGTAGCAATCAGCCCCAGCATTTT. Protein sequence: CASSYLTGSNQPQHF.

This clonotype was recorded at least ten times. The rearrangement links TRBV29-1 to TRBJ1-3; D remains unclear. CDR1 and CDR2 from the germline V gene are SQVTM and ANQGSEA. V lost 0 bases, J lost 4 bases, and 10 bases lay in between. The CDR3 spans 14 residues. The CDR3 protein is CSVEDPRKGNTIYF. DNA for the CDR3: TGCAGCGTTGAAGACCCCCGTAAGGGAAACACCATATATTTT.

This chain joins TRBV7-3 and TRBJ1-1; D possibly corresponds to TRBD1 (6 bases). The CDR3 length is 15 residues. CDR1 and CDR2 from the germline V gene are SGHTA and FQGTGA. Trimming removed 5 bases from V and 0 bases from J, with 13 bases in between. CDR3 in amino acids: CASSLGGYLNTEAFF. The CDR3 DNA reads TGTGCCAGCAGCCTGGGGGGCTACCTGAACACTGAAGCTTTCTTT.

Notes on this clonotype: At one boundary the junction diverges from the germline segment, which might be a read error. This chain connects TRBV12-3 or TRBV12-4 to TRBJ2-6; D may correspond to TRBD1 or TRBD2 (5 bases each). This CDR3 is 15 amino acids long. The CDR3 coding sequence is TGTGCCGGCAGTGCCAGAGGGGCTGGGGCCAACGTCCTGACTTTC. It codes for CAGSARGAGANVLTF.

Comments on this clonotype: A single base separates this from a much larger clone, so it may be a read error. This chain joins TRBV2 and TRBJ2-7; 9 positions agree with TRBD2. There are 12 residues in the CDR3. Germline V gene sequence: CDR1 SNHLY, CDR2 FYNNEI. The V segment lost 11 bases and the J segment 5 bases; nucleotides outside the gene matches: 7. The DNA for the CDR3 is TGTGCCGGACTAGCGCCTGCCCACGAGCAGTACTTC. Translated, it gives CAGLAPAHEQYF. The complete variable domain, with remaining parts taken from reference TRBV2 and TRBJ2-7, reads EPEVTQTPSHQVTQMGQEVILRCVPISNHLYFYWYRQILGQKVEFLVSFYNNEISEKSEIFDDQFSVERPDGSNFTLKIRSTKLEDSAMYFCAGLAPAHEQYFGPGTRLTVT.

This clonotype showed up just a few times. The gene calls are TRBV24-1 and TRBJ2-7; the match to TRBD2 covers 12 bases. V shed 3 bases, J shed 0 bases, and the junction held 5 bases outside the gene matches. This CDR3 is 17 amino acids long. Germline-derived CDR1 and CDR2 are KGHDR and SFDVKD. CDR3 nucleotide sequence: TGTGCCACCAGTGATGCAACTAGCGGGAGGAGCTCCTACGAGCAGTACTTC. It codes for CATSDATSGRSSYEQYF.

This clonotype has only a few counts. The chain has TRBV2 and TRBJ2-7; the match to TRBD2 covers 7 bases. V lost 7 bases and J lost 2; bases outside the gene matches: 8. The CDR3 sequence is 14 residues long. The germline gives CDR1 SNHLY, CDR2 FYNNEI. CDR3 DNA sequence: TGTGCCAGCAATTGGCTAGCGGCCGCCTACGAGCAGTACTTC. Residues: CASNWLAAAYEQYF.

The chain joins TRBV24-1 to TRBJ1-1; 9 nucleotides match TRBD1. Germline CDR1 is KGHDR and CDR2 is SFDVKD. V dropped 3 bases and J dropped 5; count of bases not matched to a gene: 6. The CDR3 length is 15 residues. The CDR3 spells CATSDLDRGETEAFF. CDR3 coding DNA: TGTGCCACCAGTGATCTGGACAGGGGAGAAACTGAAGCTTTCTTT.